Presented here are 24 T cell receptor beta chains from one specimen sequenced in a study of graft-versus-host responses after intestinal transplantation. TCRdb keeps only in-frame clones here, not all; method: immunoSEQ multiplex PCR. The sample has 80,000 to 95,000 clones; about 92% are singletons. No antigen has been identified for these receptors. Source: unstimulated CD8+ T cells sorted from spleen or lymph node cells, taken before intestinal transplant. Receptor source: a human donor who received an intestinal transplant.

The CDR3 is CASSEARDYGYTF. CDR3 bases: TGTGCCAGCAGTGAAGCCCGGGACTATGGCTACACCTTC. The chain recombines TRBV2 with TRBJ1-2, with D hard to call. The CDR3 covers 13 residues. V lost 0 bases to trimming and J lost 3 bases, with 5 bases between them. Germline CDR1 and CDR2: SNHLY and FYNNEI.

The chain employs TRBV7-6 and TRBJ2-1; D is perhaps TRBD2 (6 bases). Germline CDR1 reads SGHVS; CDR2 reads FNYEAQ. The CDR3 runs to 17 residues. Trimming pared 1 base from V and 5 bases from J, leaving 18 bases between. The CDR3: CASSLVAGPEVHNEQFF. In DNA, the CDR3 is TGTGCCAGCAGCTTAGTTGCGGGGCCGGAGGTTCACAATGAGCAGTTCTTC.

The chain is built from TRBV7-8 and TRBJ2-1, with a weak D call TRBD2 (5 bases). The CDR3 consists of 15 residues. Trimming removed 6 bases at V and 8 bases at J, with 20 bases between. Looked up from germline, CDR1 is SGHVS and CDR2 is FQNEAQ. The CDR3 here is CASSPIPGIYDEQFF. The CDR3 DNA is TGTGCCAGCAGTCCGATTCCGGGAATTTACGATGAGCAGTTCTTC.

This chain connects TRBV5-4 to TRBJ2-3; no reliable D call. The CDR3 sequence is 17 residues long. Between the trimmed V and J ends, which lost 4 bases and 7 bases, there was a span of 25 bases. Germline V gene lookup returns CDR1 SGHNT and CDR2 YYREEE (reference sequence). In DNA, the CDR3 is TGTGCCAGCAGCAGAGACGGGTTGGCAGACCCTAGGAATACGCAGTATTTT. This codes for CASSRDGLADPRNTQYF.

The chain is built from TRBV12-5 and TRBJ2-7; 8 bases agree with TRBD1. Germline loops: CDR1 LGHNT, CDR2 FRNRAP. The V gene end was trimmed by 1 base and the J gene end by 4 bases; junction bases not matched to a gene: 0. This CDR3 contains 13 residues. The CDR3 DNA is TGTGCTAGTGGTTTGGGGACAGGGTACGAGCAGTACTTC. Translation: CASGLGTGYEQYF.

V is TRBV7-2 and J is TRBJ2-1; TRBD2 might be the D (6 bases). V gave up 0 bases and J gave up 6 bases, with 12 bases separating them. This CDR3 has 15 residues. Germline V CDR1 and CDR2: SGHTA, FQGNSA. The DNA of the CDR3 is TGTGCCAGCAGCTTAGCCATGGGGGGACCCAATGAGCAGTTCTTC. Protein: CASSLAMGGPNEQFF. Variable domain in full (rest from reference TRBV7-2 and TRBJ2-1): GAGVSQSPSNKVTEKGKDVELRCDPISGHTALYWYRQSLGQGLEFLIYFQGNSAPDKSGLPSDRFSAERTGGSVSTLTIQRTQQEDSAVYLCASSLAMGGPNEQFFGPGTRLTVL.

The CDR3 reads CASSVGAANEKLFF. The CDR3 coding sequence is TGCGCCAGCAGCGTAGGTGCGGCTAATGAAAAACTGTTTTTT. J is TRBJ1-4 and V is TRBV4-3; no definite D call. There are 14 residues in the CDR3. CDR1 is LGHNA and CDR2 is YSLEER in the germline V gene. Deletions cut 5 bases from V and 3 bases from J, with 10 bases between.

This clone was seen more than once but under ten times. One end of the junction is discordant with germline, which a read error may explain. J is TRBJ1-4 and V is TRBV7-9; possibly TRBD1 for D (6 bases). CDR3 length equals 15 residues. Per germline, CDR1 SEHNR and CDR2 FQNEAQ (reference sequence). In DNA form, the CDR3 reads TGTGCCAGCAGCCTAGCCAGGGGAACTAATGAAAAACTGTTTTTT. Its translation is CASSLARGTNEKLFF.

This rearrangement joins TRBV27 to TRBJ1-3, with D unclear. Germline CDR1 is MNHEY and CDR2 is SMNVEV (reference sequence). V dropped 2 bases and J dropped 0 bases, with 5 bases sitting between them. The CDR3 runs to 14 residues. CDR3 bases: TGTGCCAGCAGTTTACATTCCTCTGGAAACACCATATATTTT. Translated: CASSLHSSGNTIYF.

V is TRBV10-3 and J is TRBJ2-3, with 8 bases identical to TRBD2. The trim removed 0 bases at V and 2 bases at J, leaving 13 bases unmatched. The CDR3 sequence is 19 residues long. Germline V gives CDR1 ENHRY, CDR2 SYGVKD. The CDR3 nucleotides are TGTGCCATCAGTGAGTCCGGCGGGGGGACCCCGAGGGTCACAGATACGCAGTATTTT. It translates to CAISESGGGTPRVTDTQYF.

This chain uses TRBV27 with TRBJ1-1; D remains ambiguous. The CDR3 extends over 14 amino acids. Deletions cut 4 bases from V and 5 bases from J, with 14 bases between. Germline lookup yields CDR1 MNHEY and CDR2 SMNVEV (reference sequence). The CDR3 sequence: CASSYRGSGTEAFF. CDR3 coding DNA: TGTGCCAGCAGTTATCGGGGTTCGGGAACTGAAGCTTTCTTT.

V usage is TRBV21-1 and J usage is TRBJ1-1; the table's D call, TRBD1, has no DNA check behind it. TRBV21-1 is a documented pseudogene. The CDR3 runs 17 residues. The CDR3 sequence: CASSFKGGQGTNTEAFF. The CDR3, as DNA: TGTGCCAGCAGCTTCAAAGGTGGACAGGGGACGAACACTGAAGCTTTCTTT.

The V gene is TRBV7-9, the J gene TRBJ2-1; TRBD2 matches 9 bases. V lost 6 bases, J lost 11 bases, and 2 bases stayed unmatched. Germline CDR1 is SEHNR and CDR2 is FQNEAQ (reference sequence). The CDR3 is 11 amino acids. The CDR3 DNA sequence: TGTGCCAGCAGTAGCGGGGGACAGCAGTTCTTC. The encoded protein is CASSSGGQQFF.

This clone was observed a single time. The chain combines TRBV27 with TRBJ1-6; D uncertain. The CDR3 length is 13 residues. In germline, CDR1 is MNHEY, CDR2 SMNVEV (reference sequence). Trimming shortened V by 10 bases and J by 4 bases, and 11 bases separated the two germline ends. The CDR3, as DNA: TGTGCCACCATGGAGACGTATAATTCACCCCTCCACTTT. Amino acid sequence: CATMETYNSPLHF.

The chain has TRBV11-3 and TRBJ2-1; D is unclear. V was shortened by 0 bases and J by 9 bases, with 6 bases between the two germline ends. CDR3 length: 12 residues. Looked up from germline, CDR1 is SGHNT and CDR2 is YENEEA. The CDR3 sequence is CASSLDQAEQFF. The CDR3 coding sequence is TGTGCCAGCAGCTTAGATCAGGCTGAGCAGTTCTTC.

The rearrangement joins TRBV9 to TRBJ1-2; D perhaps matches TRBD1 (5 bases). The CDR3 extends over 15 amino acids. Germline-derived CDR1 and CDR2 are SGDLS and YYNGEE. Trimming took 3 bases from V and 4 from J, leaving 16 bases between them. The DNA of the CDR3 is TGTGCCAGCAGCGGATCTACAGGAGGGGCCTATGGCTACACCTTC. Translated: CASSGSTGGAYGYTF.

The chain carries TRBV19 and TRBJ1-2; TRBD1 matches 9 bases. Germline CDR1 is LNHDA and CDR2 is SQIVND (reference sequence). Unmatched junction bases numbered 6, after V lost 3 bases and J lost 4 bases. The CDR3 contains 15 residues. The CDR3 DNA reads as TGTGCCAGTAGTATCCGGGACAGGGTTCCCTATGGCTACACCTTC. Its translation is CASSIRDRVPYGYTF.

To note about this clone: An end of the junction differs from the germline gene, which may be a read error. The same CDR3 arises from other DNA sequences in this sample as well. V gene TRBV6-6 combines with J gene TRBJ2-3, with TRBD2 matching 9 bases. This CDR3 is built from 16 residues. Germline lookup yields CDR1 MNHNY and CDR2 SVGAGI (reference sequence). CDR3 nucleotide sequence: TGTGCTAGCAGTTACGGCCTAGCGGGGAACACAGATACGCAGTATTTT. This gives the protein CASSYGLAGNTDTQYF.

The V gene is TRBV30, the J gene TRBJ2-3; 9 nucleotides line up with TRBD2. From germline, CDR1 is GTSNPN and CDR2 SVGIG (reference sequence). V lost 3 bases to trimming and J lost 2 bases; unmatched junction nucleotides: 6. There are 15 residues in the CDR3. CDR3 bases: TGTGCCTGGAGCCTTAGCGGGGGTATCACAGATACGCAGTATTTT. The encoded protein is CAWSLSGGITDTQYF.

This chain connects TRBV30 to TRBJ1-2, with TRBD1 as a possible D gene (5 bases). The CDR3 totals 14 residues. Trimming removed 8 bases at V and 2 bases at J, with 18 bases between. Germline V gene sequence: CDR1 GTSNPN, CDR2 SVGIG (reference sequence). The CDR3 sequence is CAALDSVQNYGYTF. The CDR3 DNA reads TGTGCCGCTCTCGACAGCGTTCAAAACTATGGCTACACCTTC.

In DNA form, the CDR3 reads TGTGCCAGCAGCGTGGACTTCTCAAATGGCTACACCTTC. This encodes CASSVDFSNGYTF. The genes are TRBV9 and TRBJ1-2; D is uncertain. Trimming cost V 2 bases and J 6 bases, with 11 bases left between them. The CDR3 is 13 amino acids. CDR1 and CDR2 (germline): SGDLS, YYNGEE.

The chain combines TRBV4-2 with TRBJ1-2; 7 bases are a match to TRBD1. The CDR3 length is 14 residues. CDR1 and CDR2 (germline): LGHNA, YNFKEQ. With V trimmed by 3 bases and J by 6 bases, 7 bases remained unmatched. CDR3 sequence reads: CASSQTGLRDGYTF. CDR3 coding DNA: TGTGCCAGCAGCCAGACAGGGCTTCGGGATGGCTACACCTTC.

The chain combines TRBV19 with TRBJ1-3; perhaps TRBD1 as D (5 bases). Trimming shortened V by 0 bases and J by 4 bases, and 10 bases separated the two germline ends. CDR1 is LNHDA and CDR2 is SQIVND in the germline V gene (reference sequence). The CDR3 loop spans 15 amino acids. The DNA for the CDR3 is TGTGCCAGTAGTATAGACGGGGGTTCGGGAAACACCATATATTTT. Its protein product is CASSIDGGSGNTIYF.

The V gene is TRBV5-1, the J gene TRBJ2-1; the match to TRBD2 covers 10 bases. The CDR3 runs 13 residues. Germline-derived CDR1 and CDR2 are SGHRS and YFSETQ. The V gene end was trimmed by 10 bases and the J gene end by 10 bases; junction bases not matched to a gene: 11. DNA for the CDR3: TGCGCCTCCAGACTAGCGGGCGCTACAGAGCAGTTCTTC. This translates into CASRLAGATEQFF.